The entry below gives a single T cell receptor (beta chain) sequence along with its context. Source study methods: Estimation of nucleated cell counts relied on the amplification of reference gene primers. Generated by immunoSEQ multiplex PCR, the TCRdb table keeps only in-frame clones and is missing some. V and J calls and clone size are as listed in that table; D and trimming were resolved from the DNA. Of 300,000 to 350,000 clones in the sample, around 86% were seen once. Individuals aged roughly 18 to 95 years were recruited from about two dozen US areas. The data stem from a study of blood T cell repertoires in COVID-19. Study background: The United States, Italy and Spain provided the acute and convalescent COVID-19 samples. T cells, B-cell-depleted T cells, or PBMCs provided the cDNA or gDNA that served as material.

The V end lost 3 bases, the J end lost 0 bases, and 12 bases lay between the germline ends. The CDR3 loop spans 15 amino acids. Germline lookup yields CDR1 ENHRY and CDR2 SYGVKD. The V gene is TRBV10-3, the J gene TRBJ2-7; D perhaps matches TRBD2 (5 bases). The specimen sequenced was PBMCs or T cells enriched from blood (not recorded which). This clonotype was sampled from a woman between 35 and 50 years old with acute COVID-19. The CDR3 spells CAISDRGKSSYEQYF. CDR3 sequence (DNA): TGTGCCATCAGTGATAGAGGGAAATCCTCCTACGAGCAGTACTTC.